The T cell receptor beta chain under discussion was sequenced for a study of T cell responses to AZD1222 COVID-19 vaccine. Notes on the study in general: Spike-wide vaccine-associated CD4 TCRs dominated at 160-218 and 743-854. Only after the peak T cell response were repertoires sampled. Most donors were white British and more were female, and clonal diversity was possibly underestimated.

Trimming left V 1 base short and J 0 bases short, with 9 bases between. Germline CDR1 is SGHDN and CDR2 is FVKESK. This CDR3 contains 16 residues. Some clones are missing from TCRdb's copy, which holds only in-frame ones; the method was immunoSEQ multiplex PCR. The sample holds around 170,000 clones, 92% seen once. Regarding this clone: Its antigen is still unknown.

This sequence was found in an adult who received the AZD1222 COVID-19 vaccine. Specimen: peripheral blood, collected 28 days after the second AZD1222 dose. The V gene is TRBV14, the J gene TRBJ2-2; D gene unclear. The CDR3 coding sequence is TGTGCCAGCAGCCAAGTCGTGTATACGAACACCGGGGAGCTGTTTTTT. Translated, it gives CASSQVVYTNTGELFF.